Listed below are T cell receptor beta chains from one sample, sequenced in a study of cytomegalovirus exposure and HLA in healthy donors. Some clones are missing from TCRdb's copy, which holds only in-frame ones; the method was immunoSEQ multiplex PCR. The table records 120,000 or so clones, nearly 80% of them present only once. Sample: PBMCs. All receptors come from a woman aged 25 to 45 in good health and CMV-seronegative. Each CDR3 is given with its conserved first and last residue. The order of the fields is clone size, J gene, D gene, V gene, CDR3 protein, CDR3 DNA. A D gene is named only where the DNA matches it firmly. Rows may omit the clone size; those that give it use once, few, many or a size class.

clone_size: -; j_call: TRBJ1-1; d_call: -; v_call: TRBV6-6; cdr3_aa: CASSYSGHRATEAFF; cdr3_nt: TGTGCCAGCAGTTACTCGGGCCACAGGGCGACTGAAGCTTTCTTT
clone_size: -; j_call: TRBJ1-5; d_call: -; v_call: TRBV7-9; cdr3_aa: CASSPAGGGRGNQPQHF; cdr3_nt: TGTGCCAGCAGCCCCGCTGGCGGGGGACGGGGCAATCAGCCCCAGCATTTT
clone_size: -; j_call: TRBJ2-7; d_call: TRBD2; v_call: TRBV6-1; cdr3_aa: CASSESSGGGYEQYF; cdr3_nt: TGTGCCAGCAGTGAAAGTTCGGGAGGGGGGTACGAGCAGTACTTC
clone_size: once; j_call: TRBJ2-7; d_call: -; v_call: TRBV11-2; cdr3_aa: CASSFTVYEQYF; cdr3_nt: TGTGCCAGCAGCTTCACAGTGTACGAGCAGTACTTC
clone_size: -; j_call: TRBJ2-7; d_call: TRBD2; v_call: TRBV4-1; cdr3_aa: CASSDVTSAYEQYF; cdr3_nt: TGCGCCAGCAGCGACGTGACTAGCGCCTACGAGCAGTACTTC
clone_size: -; j_call: TRBJ2-2; d_call: TRBD2; v_call: TRBV7-8; cdr3_aa: CASSFLAGTGELFF; cdr3_nt: TGTGCCAGCAGCTTTCTAGCGGGCACCGGGGAGCTGTTTTTT
clone_size: -; j_call: TRBJ1-2; d_call: -; v_call: TRBV27; cdr3_aa: CASRHTGSGYTF; cdr3_nt: TGTGCCAGCAGACATACAGGCTCTGGCTACACCTTC
clone_size: few; j_call: TRBJ1-2; d_call: TRBD1; v_call: TRBV6-6; cdr3_aa: CASSLQGVGGYTF; cdr3_nt: TGTGCCAGCAGTTTACAGGGGGTTGGTGGCTACACCTTC
clone_size: -; j_call: TRBJ2-5; d_call: -; v_call: TRBV30; cdr3_aa: CAWSLNTQETQYF; cdr3_nt: TGTGCCTGGAGTCTGAACACCCAAGAGACCCAGTACTTC
clone_size: -; j_call: TRBJ2-7; d_call: -; v_call: TRBV7-8; cdr3_aa: CASSGRSSPPYEQYF; cdr3_nt: TGTGCCAGCAGCGGGAGATCTTCTCCACCCTACGAGCAGTACTTC
clone_size: -; j_call: TRBJ1-4; d_call: TRBD1; v_call: TRBV6-5; cdr3_aa: CASRPGGTGGEKLFF; cdr3_nt: TGTGCCAGCAGGCCAGGCGGGACAGGAGGAGAAAAACTGTTTTTT
clone_size: -; j_call: TRBJ2-1; d_call: TRBD2; v_call: TRBV7-6; cdr3_aa: CASTAGTSGAYNEQFF; cdr3_nt: TGTGCCAGCACCGCCGGGACTAGCGGAGCCTACAATGAGCAGTTCTTC
clone_size: -; j_call: TRBJ2-3; d_call: TRBD2; v_call: TRBV5-1; cdr3_aa: CASSLPRTSDTDTQYF; cdr3_nt: TGCGCCAGCAGCTTGCCGAGGACTAGCGACACAGATACGCAGTATTTT
clone_size: -; j_call: TRBJ2-7; d_call: -; v_call: TRBV12-5; cdr3_aa: CASGSTTSYYEQYF; cdr3_nt: TGTGCTAGTGGTTCTACAACTAGTTACTACGAGCAGTACTTC
clone_size: few; j_call: TRBJ1-1; d_call: -; v_call: TRBV6-5; cdr3_aa: CASSYIAEAEAFF; cdr3_nt: TGTGCCAGCAGTTACATCGCGGAAGCTGAAGCTTTCTTT
clone_size: -; j_call: TRBJ1-1; d_call: TRBD1; v_call: TRBV6-1; cdr3_aa: CASSGYRGHTEAFF; cdr3_nt: TGTGCCAGCAGTGGATACAGGGGGCACACTGAAGCTTTCTTT
clone_size: -; j_call: TRBJ1-1; d_call: -; v_call: TRBV5-8; cdr3_aa: CASSPQGLEAFF; cdr3_nt: TGTGCCAGCAGCCCCCAGGGACTGGAAGCTTTCTTT
clone_size: once; j_call: TRBJ1-4; d_call: -; v_call: TRBV7-2; cdr3_aa: CASSALQMRENEKLFF; cdr3_nt: TGTGCCAGCAGCGCACTGCAGATGAGGGAGAATGAAAAACTGTTTTTT
clone_size: -; j_call: TRBJ1-2; d_call: -; v_call: TRBV5-6; cdr3_aa: CASTLRQAHPGYTF; cdr3_nt: TGTGCCAGCACCCTTAGACAGGCCCATCCGGGCTACACCTTC
clone_size: -; j_call: TRBJ2-7; d_call: TRBD1; v_call: TRBV23-1; cdr3_aa: CASSHQGAYYEQYF; cdr3_nt: TGCGCCAGCAGTCACCAGGGGGCCTACTACGAGCAGTACTTC
clone_size: -; j_call: TRBJ1-3; d_call: -; v_call: TRBV5-6; cdr3_aa: CASSLATALIGNTIYF; cdr3_nt: TGTGCCAGCAGCTTGGCCACAGCTCTAATTGGAAACACCATATATTTT
clone_size: few; j_call: TRBJ2-5; d_call: -; v_call: TRBV7-2; cdr3_aa: CASRRSGRLETQYF; cdr3_nt: TGTGCCAGCAGACGGTCAGGGAGGTTGGAGACCCAGTACTTC
clone_size: -; j_call: TRBJ2-1; d_call: TRBD2; v_call: TRBV9; cdr3_aa: CASSVSWEGYNEQFF; cdr3_nt: TGTGCCAGCAGCGTATCGTGGGAGGGCTACAATGAGCAGTTCTTC
clone_size: -; j_call: TRBJ2-2; d_call: TRBD2; v_call: TRBV4-1; cdr3_aa: CASSPGTSGSLAGELFF; cdr3_nt: TGCGCCAGCAGCCCCGGGACTAGCGGGAGTCTGGCCGGGGAGCTGTTTTTT
clone_size: -; j_call: TRBJ1-1; d_call: -; v_call: TRBV7-6; cdr3_aa: CASRSTAKSNTEAFF; cdr3_nt: TGTGCCAGCAGATCGACAGCGAAGAGTAACACTGAAGCTTTCTTT
clone_size: -; j_call: TRBJ2-3; d_call: TRBD2; v_call: TRBV30; cdr3_aa: CAWSVQRLAGGKVSTDTQYF; cdr3_nt: TGTGCCTGGAGTGTACAGAGACTAGCGGGGGGAAAGGTTAGCACAGATACGCAGTATTTT
clone_size: -; j_call: TRBJ2-3; d_call: TRBD1; v_call: TRBV18; cdr3_aa: CASSLDRGQDTQYF; cdr3_nt: TGTGCCAGCTCACTTGACAGGGGGCAAGATACGCAGTATTTT
clone_size: few; j_call: TRBJ1-2; d_call: -; v_call: TRBV5-8; cdr3_aa: CASSFPRGGGYTF; cdr3_nt: TGTGCCAGCAGCTTCCCCAGGGGCGGAGGCTACACCTTC
clone_size: -; j_call: TRBJ1-4; d_call: TRBD1; v_call: TRBV2; cdr3_aa: CASSPDRGETNEKLFF; cdr3_nt: TGTGCCAGCAGTCCCGACAGGGGCGAAACTAATGAAAAACTGTTTTTT
clone_size: -; j_call: TRBJ1-1; d_call: -; v_call: TRBV28; cdr3_aa: CASGPLGAEAFF; cdr3_nt: TGTGCCAGCGGGCCCTTAGGGGCTGAAGCTTTCTTT
clone_size: -; j_call: TRBJ1-5; d_call: -; v_call: TRBV28; cdr3_aa: CASSGGQGLHSNQPQHF; cdr3_nt: TGTGCCAGCAGCGGCGGGCAGGGACTGCATAGCAATCAGCCCCAGCATTTT
clone_size: -; j_call: TRBJ1-2; d_call: -; v_call: TRBV6-1; cdr3_aa: CASRTVNHYGYTF; cdr3_nt: TGTGCCAGCCGAACAGTGAACCACTATGGCTACACCTTC
clone_size: -; j_call: TRBJ2-7; d_call: -; v_call: TRBV6-1; cdr3_aa: CASLFVGGLLYEQYF; cdr3_nt: TGTGCCAGCCTGTTCGTAGGGGGATTACTCTACGAGCAGTACTTC
clone_size: few; j_call: TRBJ1-2; d_call: -; v_call: TRBV29-1; cdr3_aa: CSVDMGLLYGYTF; cdr3_nt: TGCAGCGTTGACATGGGGCTTCTCTATGGCTACACCTTC
clone_size: -; j_call: TRBJ2-2; d_call: TRBD2; v_call: TRBV7-3; cdr3_aa: CASSALAVTGELFF; cdr3_nt: TGTGCCAGCAGCGCACTAGCGGTCACCGGGGAGCTGTTTTTT
clone_size: few; j_call: TRBJ2-7; d_call: TRBD2; v_call: TRBV7-2; cdr3_aa: CASSLVGTGTSLYEQYF; cdr3_nt: TGTGCCAGCAGCTTAGTGGGGACCGGGACTAGCTTATACGAGCAGTACTTC
clone_size: -; j_call: TRBJ2-1; d_call: TRBD2; v_call: TRBV6-5; cdr3_aa: CASSSSGSPFNEQFF; cdr3_nt: TGTGCCAGCAGCTCAAGCGGGAGCCCCTTCAATGAGCAGTTCTTC